This T cell receptor beta chain was sequenced for a study of cytomegalovirus exposure and HLA in healthy donors. Study-wide results and caveats: Altogether, about 160 TCR beta chains were recorded as cytomegalovirus-associated.

Worth noting for this clone: Its antigen remains unknown.

The repertoire was sequenced with immunoSEQ multiplex PCR; TCRdb's copy has only in-frame clones and lacks some. The sample carries under 200,000 clones, roughly 89% recorded once. Per germline, CDR1 SGHRS and CDR2 YFSETQ. The CDR3 covers 15 residues. V lost 0 bases and J 5 bases, leaving 12 bases between the germline ends. The TCR was taken from a man between 18 and 35 years old in good health and CMV-seropositive. Input material: PBMCs. V is TRBV5-1 and J is TRBJ1-5; perhaps TRBD1 as D (5 bases). The CDR3 region has the DNA TGCGCCAGCAGCTTGGAGGGGTTTCTGGATCAGCCCCAGCATTTT. Its protein is CASSLEGFLDQPQHF.